This T cell receptor beta chain was sequenced for a study of shared clonotypes between healthy human individuals. In the study overall: Donors were two women and three men aged 18 to 49.

This clone has a count of ten or more. Sequencing was performed with immunoSEQ multiplex PCR; in TCRdb, only in-frame clones are kept and a portion is missing. The sample has approximately 940,000 clones; less than 85% are singletons. This TCR derives from a man younger than 35 in good health. Sequenced material: memory CD4+ T cells sorted from blood. Regarding subset: CD45RA-negative fraction.

The CDR3 is CAWSSDPNTEAFF. In nucleotides, the CDR3 is TGTGCCTGGAGTTCTGACCCGAACACTGAAGCTTTCTTT. The rearrangement links TRBV30 to TRBJ1-1; no reliable D call. V lost 2 bases and J 1 base, leaving 8 bases between the germline ends. CDR1 and CDR2 (germline): GTSNPN, SVGIG (reference sequence). This CDR3 region has 13 residues.